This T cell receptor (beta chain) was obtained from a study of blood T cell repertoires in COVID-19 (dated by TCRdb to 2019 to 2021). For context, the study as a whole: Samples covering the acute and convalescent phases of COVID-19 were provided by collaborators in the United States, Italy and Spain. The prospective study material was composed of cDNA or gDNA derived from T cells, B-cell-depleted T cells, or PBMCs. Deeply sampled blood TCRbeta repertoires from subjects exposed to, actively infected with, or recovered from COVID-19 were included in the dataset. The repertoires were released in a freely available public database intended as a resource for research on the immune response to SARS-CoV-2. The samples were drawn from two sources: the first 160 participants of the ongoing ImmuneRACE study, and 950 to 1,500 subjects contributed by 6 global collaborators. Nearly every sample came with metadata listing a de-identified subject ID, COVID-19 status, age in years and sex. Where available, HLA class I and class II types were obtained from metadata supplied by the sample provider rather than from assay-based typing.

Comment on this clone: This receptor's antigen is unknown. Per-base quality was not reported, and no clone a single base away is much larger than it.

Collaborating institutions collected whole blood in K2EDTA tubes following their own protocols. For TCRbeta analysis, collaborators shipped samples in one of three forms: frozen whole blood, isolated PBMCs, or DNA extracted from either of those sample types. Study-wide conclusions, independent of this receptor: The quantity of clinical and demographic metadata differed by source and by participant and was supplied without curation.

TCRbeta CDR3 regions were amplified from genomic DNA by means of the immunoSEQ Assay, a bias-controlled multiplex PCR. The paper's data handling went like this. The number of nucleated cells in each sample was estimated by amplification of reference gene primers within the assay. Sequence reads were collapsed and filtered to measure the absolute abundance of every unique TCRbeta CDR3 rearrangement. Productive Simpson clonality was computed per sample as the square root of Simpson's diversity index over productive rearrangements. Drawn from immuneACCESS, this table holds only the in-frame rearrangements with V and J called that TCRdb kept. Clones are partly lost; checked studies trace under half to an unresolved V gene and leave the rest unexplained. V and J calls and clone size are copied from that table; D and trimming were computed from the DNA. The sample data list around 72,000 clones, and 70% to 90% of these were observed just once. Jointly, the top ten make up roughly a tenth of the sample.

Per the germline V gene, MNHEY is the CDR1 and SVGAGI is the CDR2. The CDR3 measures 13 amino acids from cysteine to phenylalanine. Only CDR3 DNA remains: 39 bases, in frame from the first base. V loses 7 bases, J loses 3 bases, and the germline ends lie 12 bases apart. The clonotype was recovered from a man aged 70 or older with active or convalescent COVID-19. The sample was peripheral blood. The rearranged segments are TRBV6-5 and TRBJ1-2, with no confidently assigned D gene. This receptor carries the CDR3 CASIPREDYGYTF. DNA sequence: TGTGCCAGCATTCCGAGGGAGGACTATGGCTACACCTTC.